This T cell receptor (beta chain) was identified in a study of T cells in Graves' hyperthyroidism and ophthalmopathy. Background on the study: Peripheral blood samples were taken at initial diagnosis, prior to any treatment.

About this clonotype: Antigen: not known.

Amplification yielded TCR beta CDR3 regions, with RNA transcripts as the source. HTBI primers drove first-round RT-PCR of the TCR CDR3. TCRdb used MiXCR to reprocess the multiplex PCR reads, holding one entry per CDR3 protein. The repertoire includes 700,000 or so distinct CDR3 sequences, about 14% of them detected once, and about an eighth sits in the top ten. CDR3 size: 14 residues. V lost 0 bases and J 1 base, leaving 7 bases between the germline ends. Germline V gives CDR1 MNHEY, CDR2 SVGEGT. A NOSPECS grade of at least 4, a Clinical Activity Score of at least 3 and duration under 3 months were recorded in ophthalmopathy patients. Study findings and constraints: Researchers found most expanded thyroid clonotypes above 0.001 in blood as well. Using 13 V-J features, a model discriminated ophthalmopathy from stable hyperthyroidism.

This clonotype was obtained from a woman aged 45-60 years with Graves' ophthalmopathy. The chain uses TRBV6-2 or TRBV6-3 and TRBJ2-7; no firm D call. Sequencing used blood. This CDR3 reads CASSYSGWSYEQYF. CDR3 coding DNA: TGTGCCAGCAGTTACTCCGGCTGGTCCTACGAGCAGTACTTC.